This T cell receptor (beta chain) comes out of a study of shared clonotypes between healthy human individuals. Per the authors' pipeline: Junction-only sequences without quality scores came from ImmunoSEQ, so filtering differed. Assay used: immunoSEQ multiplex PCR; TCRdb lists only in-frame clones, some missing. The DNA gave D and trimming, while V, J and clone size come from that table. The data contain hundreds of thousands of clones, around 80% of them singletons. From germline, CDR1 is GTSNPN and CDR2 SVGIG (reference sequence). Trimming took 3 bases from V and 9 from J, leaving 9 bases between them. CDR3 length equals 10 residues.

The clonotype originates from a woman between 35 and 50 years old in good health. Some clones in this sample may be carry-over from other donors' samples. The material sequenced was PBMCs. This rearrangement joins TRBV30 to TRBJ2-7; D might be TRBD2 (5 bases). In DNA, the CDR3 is TGTGCCTGGAGGGAACGGGGGCAGTACTTC. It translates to CAWRERGQYF. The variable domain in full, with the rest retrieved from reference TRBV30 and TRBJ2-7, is SQTIHQWPATLVQPVGSPLSLECTVEGTSNPNLYWYRQAAGRGLQLLFYSVGIGQISSEVPQNLSASRPQDRQFILSSKKLLLSDSGFYLCAWRERGQYFGPGTRLTVT.